What follows are 8 T cell receptor beta chains derived from one specimen sequenced in a study of blood T cell repertoires in COVID-19. Profiled with immunoSEQ multiplex PCR; TCRdb holds only in-frame clones, not every one. The data hold some 190,000 clones, with roughly 77% observed a single time. Sequenced input: PBMCs or T cells enriched from blood (not recorded which). These TCRs come from a woman in her fifties or sixties with acute COVID-19.

The chain uses TRBV5-4 and TRBJ1-5; D is unclear. The CDR3 contains 15 residues. Germline CDR1 SGHNT, CDR2 YYREEE (reference sequence). Trimming stripped 4 bases from V and 0 bases from J, with 11 bases between. CDR3 residues: CASSLAGNSNQPQHF. CDR3 coding DNA: TGTGCCAGCAGCCTCGCCGGGAATAGCAATCAGCCCCAGCATTTT.

The V gene is TRBV18, the J gene TRBJ1-3; 8 bases fit TRBD1. Germline CDR1 is KGHSH and CDR2 is LQKENI. V lost 2 bases and J lost 2; bases outside the gene matches: 5. The CDR3 covers 16 residues. CDR3 DNA sequence: TGTGCCAGCTCACCAAACCGGGACAGGACTGGAAACACCATATATTTT. Its protein product is CASSPNRDRTGNTIYF.

The sample holds a few counts of this clone. This rearrangement joins TRBV29-1 to TRBJ2-3; 7 nucleotides match TRBD2. This CDR3 region has 14 residues. V was clipped by 3 bases and J by 9 bases; unmatched bases: 12. Germline V gene data show CDR1 as SQVTM and CDR2 as ANQGSEA. The chain's CDR3 is CSVETSAVGGTQYF. CDR3 in DNA: TGCAGCGTTGAGACCTCCGCGGTGGGGGGGACGCAGTATTTT.

This rearrangement joins TRBV5-4 to TRBJ2-2, with a weak D call TRBD2 (6 bases). Per the germline V gene, CDR1 is SGHNT and CDR2 is YYREEE (reference sequence). The V gene lost 4 bases and the J gene lost 1 base, with 8 bases spanning the gap. This CDR3 is 14 amino acids long. As DNA, the CDR3 is TGTGCCAGCAGCGCGGGACGGAACACCGGGGAGCTGTTTTTT. Its protein is CASSAGRNTGELFF.

This clone was seen a few times. The chain is built from TRBV7-9 and TRBJ1-6; 7 bases fit TRBD1. The CDR3 is made up of 14 amino acids. The germline CDR1 and CDR2 sequences are SEHNR and FQNEAQ (reference sequence). After removal of 2 bases from V and 11 bases from J, the junction contained 6 bases not matched to a gene. CDR3 bases: TGTGCCAGCAGCTTATCAGGGGGGAATACACCCCTCCACTTT. Translating it yields CASSLSGGNTPLHF. Full variable domain (outside the CDR3, taken from reference TRBV7-9 and TRBJ1-6): DTGVSQNPRHKITKRGQNVTFRCDPISEHNRLYWYRQTLGQGPEFLTYFQNEAQLEKSRLLSDRFSAERPKGSFSTLEIQRTEQGDSAMYLCASSLSGGNTPLHFGNGTRLTVT.

In this sample, this clone turned up a few times. The chain links TRBV7-3 to TRBJ2-7; no clear D gene. This CDR3 has 13 amino acids. V was trimmed by 0 bases and J by 4 bases, leaving 7 bases between them. Germline CDR1 SGHTA, CDR2 FQGTGA. The CDR3 nucleotides read TGTGCCAGCAGCTTAACGGCCGGGTACGAGCAGTACGTC. Its translation: CASSLTAGYEQYV.

The J gene is TRBJ1-5, the V gene TRBV5-4, with no clear D. Germline assignment: CDR1 SGHNT and CDR2 YYREEE (reference sequence). Between the trimmed V and J ends, which lost 2 bases and 4 bases, there was a span of 13 bases. This CDR3 spans 15 amino acids. In DNA form, the CDR3 reads TGTGCCAGCAGCTTTGATCCGGGAACAAATCAGCCCCAGCATTTT. Protein sequence: CASSFDPGTNQPQHF.

The CDR3 DNA sequence: TGTGCCAGCAGCCAAGGTAGAGCGCGGGGGCTGGGTGAAAAACTGTTTTTT. It encodes CASSQGRARGLGEKLFF. The chain links TRBV14 to TRBJ1-4; tentative D call: TRBD1 (6 bases). Germline values: CDR1 SGHDN, CDR2 FVKESK. Trimming left V 1 base short and J 7 bases short, with 19 bases between. This CDR3 has 17 residues.